Listed here are 25 T cell receptor beta chains from one sample, sequenced in a study of shared clonotypes between healthy human individuals. The table came from immunoSEQ multiplex PCR; TCRdb's copy has only in-frame clones and leaves some out. Among hundreds of thousands of clones listed, around 96% were seen once. Naive CD8 cells comprised CD45RO-negative, CCR7-positively selected cells, excluding terminally differentiated effector memory CD45RA+ cells. The material sequenced was naive CD8+ T cells sorted from blood. The receptors derive from a woman aged 25 to 39 in good health.

J is TRBJ2-1 and V is TRBV9, with a possible D match to TRBD2 (6 bases). This CDR3 contains 14 residues. The germline gives CDR1 SGDLS, CDR2 YYNGEE. V lost 6 bases and J 5 bases, leaving 15 bases between the germline ends. The CDR3 reads CASTVGGDHNEQFF. In DNA form, the CDR3 reads TGTGCCAGCACCGTGGGGGGAGACCACAATGAGCAGTTCTTC. The variable domain in full, completed from reference TRBV9 and TRBJ2-1, reads DSGVTQTPKHLITATGQRVTLRCSPRSGDLSVYWYQQSLDQGLQFLIQYYNGEERAKGNILERFSAQQFPDLHSELNLSSLELGDSALYFCASTVGGDHNEQFFGPGTRLTVL.

The chain recombines TRBV7-8 with TRBJ1-1; D is unclear. The germline V and J ends were trimmed by 1 base and 1 base, with 10 bases remaining between them. Germline V lookup: CDR1 SGHVS, CDR2 FQNEAQ. The CDR3 extends over 15 amino acids. The CDR3: CASSLVGSGNTEAFF. Written as DNA, the CDR3 is TGTGCCAGCAGCTTAGTTGGTTCCGGGAACACTGAAGCTTTCTTT.

V is TRBV2 and J is TRBJ1-1; 7 bases agree with TRBD1. Germline V gene data show CDR1 as SNHLY and CDR2 as FYNNEI. The CDR3 sequence is 15 residues long. Unmatched junction bases numbered 5, after V lost 4 bases and J lost 0 bases. The CDR3 sequence: CASSGRDRMNTEAFF. The CDR3 nucleotides are TGTGCCAGCAGTGGGCGGGACAGAATGAACACTGAAGCTTTCTTT.

The V gene is TRBV7-9, the J gene TRBJ1-4; 7 nucleotides match TRBD1. Losses at the gene ends were 2 bases for V and 6 bases for J; bases not matched to a gene: 0. The CDR3 is 13 amino acids. Germline assignment: CDR1 SEHNR and CDR2 FQNEAQ (reference sequence). The CDR3 loop is CASSLQGDEKLFF. The CDR3 DNA reads as TGTGCCAGCAGCTTACAGGGGGATGAAAAACTGTTTTTT.

The rearrangement joins TRBV28 to TRBJ2-2; D gene uncertain. The CDR3 is 13 residues long. From germline, CDR1 is MDHEN and CDR2 SYDVKM. V was trimmed by 8 bases and J by 6 bases, leaving 13 bases between them. The CDR3 here is CASSDSLSGELFF. The CDR3 DNA reads as TGTGCCAGCTCCGATAGTCTTTCCGGGGAGCTGTTTTTT. The whole variable domain, filled in from reference TRBV28 and TRBJ2-2, reads DVKVTQSSRYLVKRTGEKVFLECVQDMDHENMFWYRQDPGLGLRLIYFSYDVKMKEKGDIPEGYSVSREKKERFSLILESASTNQTSMYLCASSDSLSGELFFGEGSRLTVL.

The chain employs TRBV12-2 and TRBJ2-5. TRBV12-2 is an annotated pseudogene. This CDR3 contains 14 residues. The CDR3: CASRLPGLGETQYF. CDR3 sequence (DNA): TGTGCAAGTCGCTTACCGGGGCTCGGGGAGACCCAGTACTTC.

This clone was observed once. V usage is TRBV19 and J usage is TRBJ1-3; a possible D gene is TRBD1 (6 bases). This CDR3 contains 14 residues. Germline assignment: CDR1 LNHDA and CDR2 SQIVND (reference sequence). The V end lost 6 bases, the J end lost 2 bases, and 11 bases lay between the germline ends. CDR3 in amino acids: CASRGEGAGNTIYF. CDR3 sequence (DNA): TGTGCCAGTAGGGGAGAGGGGGCTGGAAACACCATATATTTT.

The chain employs TRBV29-1 and TRBJ2-7; D might be TRBD1 or TRBD2, each matching 6 bases. The CDR3 contains 17 residues. Per germline, CDR1 SQVTM and CDR2 ANQGSEA. The germline V and J ends were trimmed by 5 bases and 3 bases, with 26 bases remaining between them. CDR3 residues: CSVSGPSGGLLYYEQYF. The DNA for the CDR3 is TGCAGCGTTTCAGGACCCTCTGGGGGGCTTCTATACTACGAGCAGTACTTC.

The J gene is TRBJ1-1, the V gene TRBV28, with D hard to call. Per germline, CDR1 MDHEN and CDR2 SYDVKM. Trimming removed 1 base at V and 0 bases at J, with 12 bases between. The CDR3 is made up of 16 amino acids. CDR3 sequence reads: CASSLSVGHMNTEAFF. As DNA, the CDR3 is TGTGCCAGCAGTTTATCAGTCGGCCACATGAACACTGAAGCTTTCTTT.

The chain is built from TRBV16 and TRBJ1-1; D is ambiguous. CDR1 KGHSY and CDR2 FQNENV come from the germline V gene. The CDR3 totals 11 residues. Trimming left V 1 base short and J 6 bases short, with 3 bases between. In nucleotides, the CDR3 is TGTGCCAGCAGCCAATATCCTGAAGCTTTCTTT. This translates into CASSQYPEAFF.

The V gene is TRBV21-1, the J gene TRBJ2-2; the D call TRBD2 from the table was never checked on the DNA. TRBV21-1 is a pseudogene segment. The CDR3 length is 19 residues. The CDR3 DNA sequence: TGTGCCGGGAGGAAGATAGCGGGAGGGCCGGTTTGGGTCACCGGGGAGCTGTTTTTT. It specifies CAGRKIAGGPVWVTGELFF.

This clone has a single count. The V gene is TRBV2, the J gene TRBJ1-2; D is unresolved. The length of the CDR3 is 14 residues. The germline V gene has CDR1 SNHLY and CDR2 FYNNEI. V was clipped by 4 bases and J by 2 bases, with 11 bases between them. Written as DNA, the CDR3 is TGTGCCAGCAGTGTAGCTGGACCAAACTATGGCTACACCTTC. Its translation is CASSVAGPNYGYTF.

The V gene is TRBV7-9, the J gene TRBJ1-5; D is unresolved. The V end was cut by 5 bases, the J end by 0 bases, with 11 bases between. In germline, CDR1 is SEHNR, CDR2 FQNEAQ (reference sequence). The CDR3 loop spans 15 amino acids. CDR3 protein: CASSPSGDSNQPQHF. The DNA for the CDR3 is TGTGCCAGCAGCCCAAGCGGGGATAGCAATCAGCCCCAGCATTTT.

The rearrangement uses TRBV6-5 and TRBJ1-1; D is uncertain. The V gene's germline CDR1 is MNHEY and CDR2 SVGAGI. With 6 bases removed from V and 6 bases from J, the gap between germline ends came to 17 bases. The CDR3 spans 14 residues. The CDR3 spells CASSLGTGSAEAFF. The CDR3 DNA sequence: TGTGCCAGCAGCCTAGGAACGGGGTCCGCTGAAGCTTTCTTT.

The DNA for the CDR3 is TGTGCCAGCAGTTTGAGGAGGCTAGACTACGAGCAGTACTTC. This gives the protein CASSLRRLDYEQYF. The chain employs TRBV28 and TRBJ2-7; perhaps TRBD2 as D (5 bases). The CDR3 is made up of 14 amino acids. With 3 bases removed from V and 3 bases from J, the gap between germline ends came to 12 bases. In germline, CDR1 is MDHEN, CDR2 SYDVKM.

The CDR3: CASSGSTDTQYF. The CDR3 DNA sequence: TGTGCCAGCTCAGGAAGCACAGATACGCAGTATTTT. The chain carries TRBV28 and TRBJ2-3; D not resolved. Germline V gene sequence: CDR1 MDHEN, CDR2 SYDVKM. This CDR3 contains 12 residues. V lost 8 bases to trimming and J lost 0 bases, with 6 bases between them.

The rearrangement joins TRBV29-1 to TRBJ2-1; 10 bases line up with TRBD2. Germline lookup yields CDR1 SQVTM and CDR2 ANQGSEA. The CDR3 is 14 residues long. The V gene end was trimmed by 5 bases and the J gene end by 4 bases; junction bases not matched to a gene: 5. In DNA form, the CDR3 reads TGCAGCGTTCATCTAGCGGGGGAGTACAATGAGCAGTTCTTC. Translating it yields CSVHLAGEYNEQFF.

The J gene is TRBJ2-3, the V gene TRBV5-6; 10 bases line up with TRBD2. Germline V gives CDR1 SGHDT, CDR2 YYEEEE. The CDR3 has 17 residues. Germline trimming cut 4 bases from V and 4 bases from J; bases unmatched to any gene: 12. CDR3 bases: TGTGCCAGCAGCCTAACAAGCGGGAGGGGTCTTTCAGATACGCAGTATTTT. It is translated as CASSLTSGRGLSDTQYF.

The gene calls are TRBV27 and TRBJ1-2, with TRBD1 matching over 9 bases. Unmatched junction bases numbered 5, after V lost 5 bases and J lost 4 bases. Germline CDR1 MNHEY, CDR2 SMNVEV (reference sequence). The CDR3 is made up of 14 amino acids. CDR3 DNA sequence: TGTGCCAGCAGTACTCCGGGACAGGGCTATGGCTACACCTTC. Its translation: CASSTPGQGYGYTF.

The V gene is TRBV13, the J gene TRBJ1-3; D unclear. CDR3 length equals 15 residues. V shed 6 bases and J shed 0 bases, with 12 bases lying between them. Germline CDR1 and CDR2: PRHDT and FYEKMQ (reference sequence). This CDR3 reads CASRTNHNSGNTIYF. The CDR3 DNA reads as TGTGCCAGCAGAACGAATCACAACTCTGGAAACACCATATATTTT.

J is TRBJ1-5 and V is TRBV5-4, with TRBD1 as a possible D gene (5 bases). Germline values: CDR1 SGHNT, CDR2 YYREEE (reference sequence). Trimming took off 0 bases at V and 7 bases at J, with 8 bases between the two ends. CDR3 length equals 13 residues. The CDR3 sequence is CASSLGGEQPQHF. CDR3 DNA sequence: TGTGCCAGCAGCTTGGGAGGGGAACAGCCCCAGCATTTT.

The rearrangement joins TRBV27 to TRBJ1-5; no clear D gene. Per the germline V gene, CDR1 is MNHEY and CDR2 is SMNVEV (reference sequence). This CDR3 is 14 amino acids long. Trimming removed 3 bases at V and 3 bases at J, with 9 bases between. The CDR3 bases are TGTGCCAGCAGTTTGTTGGGATTCAATCAGCCCCAGCATTTT. Translated, it gives CASSLLGFNQPQHF.

This clone has just one count. Additional DNA sequences in this sample encode the identical CDR3. The chain employs TRBV2 and TRBJ2-7, with D unresolved. The germline V gene has CDR1 SNHLY and CDR2 FYNNEI. V was cut by 5 bases and J by 4 bases, with 6 bases left in between. The CDR3 length is 11 residues. CDR3 coding DNA: TGTGCCAGCAGTTACAGTTACGAGCAGTACTTC. Amino acids: CASSYSYEQYF.

The chain has TRBV7-9 and TRBJ1-1, with D hard to call. Trimming shortened V by 7 bases and J by 7 bases, and 16 bases separated the two germline ends. This CDR3 has 13 amino acids. Germline V gene sequence: CDR1 SEHNR, CDR2 FQNEAQ (reference sequence). The DNA of the CDR3 is TGTGCCAGCACCGCGCTATGGGAGTATGAAGCTTTCTTT. It encodes CASTALWEYEAFF. Combining the CDR3 with reference TRBV7-9 and TRBJ1-1 gives the whole variable domain DTGVSQNPRHKITKRGQNVTFRCDPISEHNRLYWYRQTLGQGPEFLTYFQNEAQLEKSRLLSDRFSAERPKGSFSTLEIQRTEQGDSAMYLCASTALWEYEAFFGQGTRLTVV.

The J gene is TRBJ2-2, the V gene TRBV6-5; the D gene is possibly TRBD1 (6 bases). The CDR3 loop spans 15 amino acids. Germline V gene lookup returns CDR1 MNHEY and CDR2 SVGAGI. V was trimmed by 2 bases and J by 0 bases, leaving 7 bases between them. The CDR3 sequence: CASSYRQANTGELFF. CDR3 in DNA: TGTGCCAGCAGTTACCGACAGGCGAACACCGGGGAGCTGTTTTTT.